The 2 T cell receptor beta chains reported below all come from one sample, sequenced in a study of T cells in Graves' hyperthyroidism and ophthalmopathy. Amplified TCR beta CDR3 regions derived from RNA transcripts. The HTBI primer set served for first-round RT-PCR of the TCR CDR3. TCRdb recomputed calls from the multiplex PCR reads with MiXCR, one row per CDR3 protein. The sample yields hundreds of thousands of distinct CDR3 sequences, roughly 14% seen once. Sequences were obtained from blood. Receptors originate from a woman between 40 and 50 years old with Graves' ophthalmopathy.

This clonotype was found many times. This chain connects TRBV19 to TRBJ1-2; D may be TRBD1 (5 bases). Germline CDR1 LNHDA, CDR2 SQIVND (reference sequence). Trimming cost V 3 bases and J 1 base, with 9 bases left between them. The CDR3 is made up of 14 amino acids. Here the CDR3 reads CASSMSDSNYGYTF. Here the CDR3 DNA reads TGTGCCAGTAGTATGAGCGACAGTAACTATGGCTACACCTTC.

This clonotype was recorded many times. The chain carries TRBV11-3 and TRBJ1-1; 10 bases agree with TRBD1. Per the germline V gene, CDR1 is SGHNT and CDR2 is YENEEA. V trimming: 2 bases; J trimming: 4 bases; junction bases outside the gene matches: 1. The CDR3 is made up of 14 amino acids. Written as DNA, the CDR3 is TGTGCCAGCAGCTTATGGACAGGGGGCACTGAAGCTTTCTTT. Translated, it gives CASSLWTGGTEAFF.